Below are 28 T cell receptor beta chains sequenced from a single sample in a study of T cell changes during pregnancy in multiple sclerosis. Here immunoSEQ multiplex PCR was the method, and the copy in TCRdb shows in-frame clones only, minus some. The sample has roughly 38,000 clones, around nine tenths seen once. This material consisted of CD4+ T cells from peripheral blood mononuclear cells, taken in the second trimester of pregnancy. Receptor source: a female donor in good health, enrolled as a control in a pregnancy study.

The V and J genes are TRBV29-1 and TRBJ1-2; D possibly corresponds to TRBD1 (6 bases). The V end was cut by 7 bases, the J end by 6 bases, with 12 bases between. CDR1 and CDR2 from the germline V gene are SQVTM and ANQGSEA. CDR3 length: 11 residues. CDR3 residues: CSGEAGDGYTF. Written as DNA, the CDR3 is TGCAGCGGGGAAGCAGGGGATGGCTACACCTTC.

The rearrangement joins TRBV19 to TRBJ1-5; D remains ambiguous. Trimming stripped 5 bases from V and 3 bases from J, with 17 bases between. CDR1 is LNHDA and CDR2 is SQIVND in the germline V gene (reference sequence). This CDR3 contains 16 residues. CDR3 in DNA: TGTGCCAGTAGTCCACGCGGGAGGAGTAACAATCAGCCCCAGCATTTT. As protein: CASSPRGRSNNQPQHF. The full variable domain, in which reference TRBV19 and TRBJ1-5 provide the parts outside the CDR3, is DGGITQSPKYLFRKEGQNVTLSCEQNLNHDAMYWYRQDPGQGLRLIYYSQIVNDFQKGDIAEGYSVSREKKESFPLTVTSAQKNPTAFYLCASSPRGRSNNQPQHFGDGTRLSIL.

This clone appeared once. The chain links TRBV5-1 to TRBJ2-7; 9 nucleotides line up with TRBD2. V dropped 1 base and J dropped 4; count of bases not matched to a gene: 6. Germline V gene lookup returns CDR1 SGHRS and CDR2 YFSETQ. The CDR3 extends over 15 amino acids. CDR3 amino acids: CASSLQAGGQYEQYF. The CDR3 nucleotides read TGCGCCAGCAGCTTGCAAGCGGGGGGACAATACGAGCAGTACTTC.

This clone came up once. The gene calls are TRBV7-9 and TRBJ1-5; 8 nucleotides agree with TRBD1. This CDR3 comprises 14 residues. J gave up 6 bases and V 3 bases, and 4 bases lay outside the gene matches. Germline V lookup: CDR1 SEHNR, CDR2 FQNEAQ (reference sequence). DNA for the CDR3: TGTGCCAGCAGCTTTACAGGGGGTGGTCAGCCCCAGCATTTT. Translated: CASSFTGGGQPQHF.

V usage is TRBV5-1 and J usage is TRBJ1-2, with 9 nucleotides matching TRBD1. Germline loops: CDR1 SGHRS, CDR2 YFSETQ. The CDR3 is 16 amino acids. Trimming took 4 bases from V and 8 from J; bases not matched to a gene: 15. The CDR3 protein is CASSPRAGTGSGGYTF. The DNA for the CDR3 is TGCGCCAGCAGCCCCCGCGCCGGGACAGGGTCAGGAGGCTACACCTTC.

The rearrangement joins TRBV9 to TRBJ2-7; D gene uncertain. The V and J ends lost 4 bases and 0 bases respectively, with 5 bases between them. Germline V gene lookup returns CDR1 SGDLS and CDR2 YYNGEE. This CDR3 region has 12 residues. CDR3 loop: CASSPRSYEQYF. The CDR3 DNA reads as TGTGCCAGCAGCCCCCGCTCCTACGAGCAGTACTTC.

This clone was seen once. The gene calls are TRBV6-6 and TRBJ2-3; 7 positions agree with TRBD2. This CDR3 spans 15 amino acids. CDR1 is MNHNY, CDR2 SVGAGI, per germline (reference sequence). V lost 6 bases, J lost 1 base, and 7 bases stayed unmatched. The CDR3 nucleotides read TGTGCCAGCAGCTCGGGGGGTTGGGGCACAGATACGCAGTATTTT. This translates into CASSSGGWGTDTQYF.

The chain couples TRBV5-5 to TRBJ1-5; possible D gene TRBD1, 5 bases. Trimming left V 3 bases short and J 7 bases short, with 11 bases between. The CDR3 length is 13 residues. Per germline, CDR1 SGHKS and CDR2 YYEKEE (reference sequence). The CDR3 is CASSWGLFQPQHF. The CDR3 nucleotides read TGTGCCAGCAGCTGGGGACTCTTCCAGCCCCAGCATTTT.

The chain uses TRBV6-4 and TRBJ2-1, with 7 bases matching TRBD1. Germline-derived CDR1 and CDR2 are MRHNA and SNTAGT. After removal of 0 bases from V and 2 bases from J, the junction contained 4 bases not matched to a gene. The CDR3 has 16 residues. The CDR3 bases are TGTGCCAGCAGTGACTCGAGACAGGGCCCCTACAATGAGCAGTTCTTC. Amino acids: CASSDSRQGPYNEQFF.

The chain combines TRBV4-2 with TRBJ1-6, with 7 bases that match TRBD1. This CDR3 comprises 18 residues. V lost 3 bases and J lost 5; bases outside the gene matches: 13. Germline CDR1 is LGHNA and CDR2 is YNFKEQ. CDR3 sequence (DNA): TGTGCCAGCAGCCAGAGAGCCGCCGGGGACAGTGATAATTCACCCCTCCACTTT. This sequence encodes CASSQRAAGDSDNSPLHF.

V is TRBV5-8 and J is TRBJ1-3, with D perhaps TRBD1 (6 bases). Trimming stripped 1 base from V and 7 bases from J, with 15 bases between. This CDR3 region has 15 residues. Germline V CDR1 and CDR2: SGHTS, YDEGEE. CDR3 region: CASSLIGPQGNTIYF. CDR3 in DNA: TGTGCCAGCAGCTTGATAGGCCCCCAGGGGAACACCATATATTTT.

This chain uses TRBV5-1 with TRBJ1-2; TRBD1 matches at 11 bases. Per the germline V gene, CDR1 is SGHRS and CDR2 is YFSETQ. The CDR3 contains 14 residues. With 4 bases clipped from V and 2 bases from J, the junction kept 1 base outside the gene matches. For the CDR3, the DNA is TGCGCCAGCAGCCGGGACAGGGGGAACTATGGCTACACCTTC. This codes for CASSRDRGNYGYTF.

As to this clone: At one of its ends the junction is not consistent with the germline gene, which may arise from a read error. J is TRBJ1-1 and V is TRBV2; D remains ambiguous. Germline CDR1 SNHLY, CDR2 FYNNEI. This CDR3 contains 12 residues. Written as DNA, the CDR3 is TGTGCCAGCAGTGAAGTTGGCAGATACCCTCTCTTT. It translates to CASSEVGRYPLF.

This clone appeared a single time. CDR3 region: CASSRGGYEKLFF. The CDR3 DNA reads as TGTGCCAGCAGCCGGGGAGGCTACGAAAAACTGTTTTTT. The chain joins TRBV6-5 to TRBJ1-4; D is undetermined. CDR1 is MNHEY and CDR2 is SVGAGI in the germline V gene. This CDR3 spans 13 amino acids. Between the trimmed V and J ends, which lost 6 bases and 8 bases, there was a span of 13 bases.

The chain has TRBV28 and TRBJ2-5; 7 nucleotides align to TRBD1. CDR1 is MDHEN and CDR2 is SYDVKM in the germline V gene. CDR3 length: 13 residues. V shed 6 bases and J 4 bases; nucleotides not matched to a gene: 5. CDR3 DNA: TGTGCCAGCAGAACGACAGGGACAGAGACCCAGTACTTC. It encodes CASRTTGTETQYF.

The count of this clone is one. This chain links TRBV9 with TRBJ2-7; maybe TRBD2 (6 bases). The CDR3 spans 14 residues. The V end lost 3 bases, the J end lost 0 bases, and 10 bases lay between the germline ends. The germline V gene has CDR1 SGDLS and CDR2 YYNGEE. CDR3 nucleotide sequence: TGTGCCAGCAGCGCCCGGGGGACCTCCTACGAGCAGTACTTC. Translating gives CASSARGTSYEQYF. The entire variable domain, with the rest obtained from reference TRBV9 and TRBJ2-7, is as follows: DSGVTQTPKHLITATGQRVTLRCSPRSGDLSVYWYQQSLDQGLQFLIQYYNGEERAKGNILERFSAQQFPDLHSELNLSSLELGDSALYFCASSARGTSYEQYFGPGTRLTVT.

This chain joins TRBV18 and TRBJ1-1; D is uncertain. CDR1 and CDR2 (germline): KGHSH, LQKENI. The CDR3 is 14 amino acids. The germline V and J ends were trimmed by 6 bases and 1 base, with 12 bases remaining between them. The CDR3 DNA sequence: TGTGCCAGCTCGAAAACCGAGGCGAACACTGAAGCTTTCTTT. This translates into CASSKTEANTEAFF.

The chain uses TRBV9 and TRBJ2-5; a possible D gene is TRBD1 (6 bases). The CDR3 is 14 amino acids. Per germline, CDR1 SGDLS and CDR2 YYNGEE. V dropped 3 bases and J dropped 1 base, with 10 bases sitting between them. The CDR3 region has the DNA TGTGCCAGCAGCGGGGGGCAGATCCAAGAGACCCAGTACTTC. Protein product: CASSGGQIQETQYF.

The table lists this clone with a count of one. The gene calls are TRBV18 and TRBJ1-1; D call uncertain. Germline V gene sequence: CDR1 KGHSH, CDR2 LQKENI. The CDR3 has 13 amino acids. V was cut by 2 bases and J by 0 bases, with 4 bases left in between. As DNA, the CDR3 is TGTGCCAGCTCACCAACTATGAACACTGAAGCTTTCTTT. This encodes CASSPTMNTEAFF.

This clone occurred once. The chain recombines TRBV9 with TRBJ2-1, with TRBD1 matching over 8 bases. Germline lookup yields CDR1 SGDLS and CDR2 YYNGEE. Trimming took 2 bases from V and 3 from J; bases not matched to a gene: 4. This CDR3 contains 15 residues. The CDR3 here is CASSVRDRSYNEQFF. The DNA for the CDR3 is TGTGCCAGCAGCGTCCGGGACAGGAGCTACAATGAGCAGTTCTTC.

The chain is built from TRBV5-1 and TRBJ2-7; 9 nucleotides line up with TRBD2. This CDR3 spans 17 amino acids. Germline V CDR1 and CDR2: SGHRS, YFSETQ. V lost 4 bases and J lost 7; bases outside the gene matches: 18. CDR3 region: CASSESKLAGPQREQYF. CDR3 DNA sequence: TGCGCCAGCAGCGAATCCAAGCTAGCGGGGCCTCAGCGGGAGCAGTACTTC.

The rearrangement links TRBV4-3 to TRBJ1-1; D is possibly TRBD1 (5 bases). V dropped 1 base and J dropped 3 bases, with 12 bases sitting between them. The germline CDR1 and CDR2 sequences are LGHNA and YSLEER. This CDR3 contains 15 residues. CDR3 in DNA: TGCGCCAGCAGCCAAGCGGGAGCGGGGGACACTGAAGCTTTCTTT. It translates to CASSQAGAGDTEAFF.

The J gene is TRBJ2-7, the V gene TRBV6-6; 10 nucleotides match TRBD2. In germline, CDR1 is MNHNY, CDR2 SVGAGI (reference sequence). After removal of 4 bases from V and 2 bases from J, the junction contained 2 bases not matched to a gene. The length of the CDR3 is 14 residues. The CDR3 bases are TGTGCCAGCAGTTCGACTAGCGGGCCCTACGAGCAGTACTTC. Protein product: CASSSTSGPYEQYF.

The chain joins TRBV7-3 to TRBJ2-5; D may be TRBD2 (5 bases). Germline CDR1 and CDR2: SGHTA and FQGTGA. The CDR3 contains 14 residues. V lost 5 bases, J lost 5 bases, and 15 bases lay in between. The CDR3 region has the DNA TGTGCCAGCAGCCTAGGAGGTGGTCGGGAGACCCAGTACTTC. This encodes CASSLGGGRETQYF.

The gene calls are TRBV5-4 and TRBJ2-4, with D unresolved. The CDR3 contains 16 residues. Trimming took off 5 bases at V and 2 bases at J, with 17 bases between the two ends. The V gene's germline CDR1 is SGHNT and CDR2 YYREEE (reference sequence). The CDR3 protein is CASSLDRSRSKNIQYF. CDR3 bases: TGTGCCAGCAGTCTTGATCGTTCCCGGTCCAAAAACATTCAGTACTTC.

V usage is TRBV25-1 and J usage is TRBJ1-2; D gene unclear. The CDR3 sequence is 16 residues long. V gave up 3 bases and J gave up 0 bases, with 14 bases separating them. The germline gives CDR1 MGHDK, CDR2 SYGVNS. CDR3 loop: CASSEGAFLTNYGYTF. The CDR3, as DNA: TGTGCCAGCAGTGAGGGCGCTTTTCTTACTAACTATGGCTACACCTTC.

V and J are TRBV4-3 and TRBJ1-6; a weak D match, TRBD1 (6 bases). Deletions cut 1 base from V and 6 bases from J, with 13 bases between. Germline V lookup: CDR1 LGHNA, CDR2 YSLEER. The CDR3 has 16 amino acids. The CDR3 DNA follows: TGCGCCAGCAGCCAAGTCCGGGGGGCCCCTAATTCACCCCTCCACTTT. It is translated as CASSQVRGAPNSPLHF.

The CDR3 spells CASTENIMGQGETQYF. CDR3 DNA: TGCGCCAGCACTGAGAACATCATGGGACAGGGGGAGACCCAGTACTTC. The chain uses TRBV5-1 and TRBJ2-5; 10 bases agree with TRBD1. This CDR3 is built from 16 residues. Germline V gives CDR1 SGHRS, CDR2 YFSETQ. After removal of 6 bases from V and 5 bases from J, the junction contained 13 bases not matched to a gene.